The T cell receptor beta chain under discussion was sequenced for a study of beta chain features in type 1 diabetes. Donors contributed one heparinised blood draw apiece, averaging roughly 0.12 L. Sequenced material consisted of expressed TCRB transcripts (all of the isolated RNA was reverse transcribed). Method: immunoSEQ multiplex PCR; TCRdb's copy keeps in-frame clones and lacks some. The table records roughly 350,000 clones, approximately 11% of them present only once. This clone was seen a handful of times. Germline V gives CDR1 SEHNR, CDR2 FQNEAQ (reference sequence). This CDR3 is built from 13 residues. With 5 bases removed from V and 3 bases from J, the gap between germline ends came to 10 bases.

The origin of this receptor is a woman aged 25 to 39 in good health. The chain employs TRBV7-9 and TRBJ2-5; no reliable D call. Sequencing was done on a sample of naive CD4+ T cells from blood. The CDR3 bases are TGTGCCAGCAGCCAATGGGCAGAAGAGACCCAGTACTTC. Amino acids: CASSQWAEETQYF. The whole variable domain, remainder taken from reference TRBV7-9 and TRBJ2-5, is DTGVSQNPRHKITKRGQNVTFRCDPISEHNRLYWYRQTLGQGPEFLTYFQNEAQLEKSRLLSDRFSAERPKGSFSTLEIQRTEQGDSAMYLCASSQWAEETQYFGPGTRLLVL.